This T cell receptor beta chain was observed in a study of T cells after yellow fever vaccination. This clonotype appeared a few times. Its target is unknown. TCR cDNA was made by 5'RACE template switching, adding a universal primer site and UMIs. TCRdb recomputed calls from the 5' RACE reads with MiXCR, one row per CDR3 protein. The sample contains 450,000 to 550,000 distinct CDR3 sequences, 20% to 25% of which appear only once. General observations from the study: Of the clonotypes, a small share occurred in both CD4 and CD8 compartments. Contamination by abundant bulk-population clonotypes could be present in FACS-sorted repertoires.

Germline assignment: CDR1 SGHDT and CDR2 YYEEEE. This CDR3 is 14 amino acids long. Unmatched junction bases numbered 5, after V lost 3 bases and J lost 6 bases. Source: PBMCs, taken roughly 20 days after the first yellow fever vaccination. The origin of this receptor is a man younger than 30 who received the YFV17D yellow fever vaccine. The V call is TRBV5-6, the J call TRBJ2-7, with 11 nucleotides matching TRBD1. The chain's CDR3 is CASSSGQGAGEQYF. CDR3 DNA: TGTGCCAGCAGCTCCGGACAGGGGGCAGGCGAGCAGTACTTC.